The source of this TCR beta chain is a study of blood T cell repertoires in COVID-19. Sequenced by immunoSEQ multiplex PCR; TCRdb stores in-frame clones only, minus some. The sample yields tens of thousands of clones, about nine tenths seen once. What was sequenced was peripheral blood. The receptor was isolated from a man older than 75 in a cohort sampled during active COVID-19.

In nucleotides, the CDR3 is TGTGCCAGCACTGACTTTGGCCCCCTCCACTTT. It codes for CASTDFGPLHF. The V and J genes are TRBV3-1 (or the pseudogene TRBV3-2) and TRBJ1-6; the D is unclear. The CDR3 loop spans 11 amino acids. Trimming stripped 7 bases from V and 13 bases from J, with 11 bases between. Germline V gene data show CDR1 as LGHDT and CDR2 as YNNKEL (reference sequence).